These T cell receptor beta chains were read from a single sample in a study of blood T cells in healthy people across ages. TCRdb re-derived calls from the 5' RACE reads in MiXCR, one entry per CDR3 protein. The sample carries some 850,000 distinct CDR3 sequences, about 26% recorded once. These data were likewise used in another study, on T cells of mothers and their children.

Sample: blood. The receptors derive from a boy between 10 and 17 years old in good health. Both conserved end residues are part of each CDR3. The D gene is left open where the match is weak. Only some rows state a clone size, as once, few, many or a class for expanded clones.

V gene,D gene,CDR3 length,J gene,clone size,CDR3 protein,CDR3 DNA
TRBV6-6,.,15,TRBJ1-2,.,CASSVAGDGSGGYTF,TGTGCCAGCAGTGTTGCAGGGGATGGGTCGGGTGGCTACACCTTC
TRBV9,TRBD1,14,TRBJ1-2,.,CASSAHRGDYGYTF,TGTGCCAGCAGCGCCCACAGGGGGGACTATGGCTACACCTTC
TRBV7-6,TRBD1,13,TRBJ1-1,few,CASSPTGGDEAFF,TGTGCCAGCAGCCCAACAGGGGGTGATGAAGCTTTCTTT
TRBV7-8,.,12,TRBJ2-5,.,CASSLGPGTDNF,TGTGCCAGCAGCTTAGGCCCCGGGACTGACAACTTC
TRBV20-1,.,14,TRBJ2-5,.,CSARDLLAQETQYF,TGCAGTGCTAGAGATTTACTAGCCCAAGAGACCCAGTACTTC
TRBV9,.,14,TRBJ1-1,.,CASTLGPMGTEAFF,TGTGCCAGCACCTTGGGTCCGATGGGGACTGAAGCTTTCTTT
TRBV20-1,.,11,TRBJ1-2,.,CSASAGQGYTF,TGCAGTGCTAGCGCAGGCCAAGGCTACACCTTC
TRBV7-8,.,16,TRBJ1-5,.,CASSSSRARVNQPQHF,TGTGCCAGCAGCTCCTCGAGGGCCAGGGTCAATCAGCCCCAGCATTTT
TRBV28,.,12,TRBJ2-1,few,CASSHPAYEQFF,TGTGCCAGCAGCCATCCCGCCTATGAGCAGTTCTTC
TRBV12-3/TRBV12-4,.,12,TRBJ2-5,.,CASRTAVETQYF,TGTGCCAGCAGGACGGCAGTAGAGACCCAGTACTTC
TRBV25-1,TRBD2,20,TRBJ2-7,.,CASSEYGGKLAGGKSYEQYF,TGTGCCAGCAGTGAATATGGGGGAAAGCTAGCGGGGGGCAAGTCCTACGAGCAGTACTTC
TRBV20-1,TRBD2,15,TRBJ2-3,.,CSASLGGGSTDTQYF,TGCAGTGCCTCATTAGGCGGGGGTAGTACAGATACGCAGTATTTT
TRBV29-1,.,13,TRBJ2-5,.,CSVPPEGFGTQYF,TGCAGCGTCCCGCCGGAGGGGTTTGGGACCCAGTACTTC
TRBV7-2,TRBD2,14,TRBJ2-3,.,CASSPWASGGTQYF,TGTGCCAGCAGCCCCTGGGCTAGCGGGGGTACGCAGTATTTT
TRBV11-2,TRBD1,15,TRBJ2-1,few,CASSGWGQGNNEQFF,TGTGCCAGCAGTGGCTGGGGACAGGGGAACAATGAGCAGTTCTTC
TRBV30,.,14,TRBJ2-1,.,CAWSVSEPYNEQFF,TGTGCCTGGAGTGTTTCGGAGCCTTACAATGAGCAGTTCTTC
TRBV5-4,.,13,TRBJ2-5,.,CASSTDNVETQYF,TGTGCCAGCAGCACGGACAACGTTGAGACCCAGTACTTC
TRBV7-2,.,14,TRBJ2-7,.,CASSLMGTAGEQYF,TGTGCCAGTAGCTTAATGGGGACGGCGGGGGAGCAGTACTTC
TRBV28,TRBD2,16,TRBJ2-1,.,CAWTSGGVGSYNEQFF,TGTGCTTGGACTAGCGGGGGGGTTGGGTCCTACAATGAGCAGTTCTTC
TRBV6-2/TRBV6-3,.,13,TRBJ1-2,few,CASSYWVGSGYTF,TGTGCCAGCAGTTACTGGGTAGGGTCTGGCTACACCTTC
TRBV20-1,TRBD1,17,TRBJ1-5,.,CSASPGQGLLSNQPQHF,TGCAGTGCTAGTCCGGGACAGGGACTACTTAGCAATCAGCCCCAGCATTTT
TRBV10-3,.,12,TRBJ2-5,few,CAISESKTVQYF,TGTGCCATCAGTGAGTCTAAGACAGTCCAGTACTTC
TRBV5-1,TRBD1,14,TRBJ1-2,.,CASSPGQGMDGYTF,TGCGCCAGCAGCCCAGGACAGGGGATGGATGGCTACACCTTC
TRBV12-5,.,12,TRBJ2-1,.,CASGLPLNEQFF,TGTGCTAGTGGTTTGCCTCTCAATGAGCAGTTCTTC
TRBV10-1,.,14,TRBJ2-2,.,CASRNRRNTGELFF,TGCGCCAGCAGGAATCGACGGAACACCGGGGAGCTGTTTTTT
TRBV7-2,.,15,TRBJ2-7,few,CASSFLASSSYEQYF,TGTGCCAGCAGCTTTTTAGCGAGCAGCTCCTACGAGCAGTACTTC
TRBV6-6,.,14,TRBJ1-2,.,CASSYAGPLDGYTF,TGTGCCAGCAGCTACGCCGGGCCCCTGGATGGCTACACCTTC
TRBV10-3,.,15,TRBJ2-2,.,CAISDGGTGAGELFF,TGTGCCATCAGTGATGGGGGGACCGGTGCCGGGGAGCTGTTTTTT
TRBV7-3,.,15,TRBJ2-1,.,CASSPRTALYNEQFF,TGTGCCAGCAGCCCAAGGACAGCTCTTTACAATGAGCAGTTCTTC
TRBV28,.,17,TRBJ2-6,.,CASRSTGHIAGANVLTF,TGTGCCAGCAGGAGCACGGGACATATCGCTGGGGCCAACGTCCTGACTTTC
TRBV29-1,TRBD1,13,TRBJ2-1,few,CSVVGTADNEQFF,TGCAGCGTTGTTGGGACAGCTGACAATGAGCAGTTCTTC
TRBV9,.,15,TRBJ2-1,.,CASSVEGHFYNEQFF,TGTGCCAGCAGCGTAGAGGGACACTTTTACAATGAGCAGTTCTTC
TRBV20-1,.,11,TRBJ2-3,few,CSARGPDTQYF,TGCAGTGCTAGAGGGCCAGATACGCAGTATTTT
TRBV13,.,15,TRBJ1-2,few,CASSSTGLTNYGYTF,TGTGCCAGCAGCTCAACAGGACTAACTAACTATGGCTACACCTTC
TRBV20-1,TRBD2,13,TRBJ2-1,.,CSAVVAGGNEQFF,TGCAGTGCAGTGGTAGCGGGAGGCAATGAGCAGTTCTTC
TRBV25-1,.,15,TRBJ1-2,.,CASSAPGSFMHGYTF,TGTGCCAGCAGTGCGCCGGGTTCTTTTATGCATGGCTACACCTTC
TRBV12-3/TRBV12-4,.,14,TRBJ1-2,few,CASSFGDGGYGYTF,TGTGCCAGCAGTTTTGGGGACGGGGGCTATGGCTACACCTTC
TRBV13,.,14,TRBJ2-5,.,CASSKTGYFETQYF,TGTGCCAGCAGCAAAACAGGGTACTTCGAGACCCAGTACTTC
TRBV20-1,.,14,TRBJ2-5,few,CSARDNRQQETQYF,TGCAGTGCTAGAGATAACCGGCAGCAAGAGACCCAGTACTTC
TRBV7-9,.,13,TRBJ1-2,few,CASSRNGNYGYTF,TGTGCCAGCAGCCGCAATGGGAACTATGGCTACACCTTC
TRBV11-2,TRBD1,14,TRBJ1-1,few,CASSFNQGGTEAFF,TGTGCCAGCAGCTTTAATCAGGGGGGCACTGAAGCTTTCTTT
TRBV5-1,.,14,TRBJ2-5,few,CASSPGQSKETQYF,TGCGCCAGCAGCCCCGGACAGTCGAAAGAGACCCAGTACTTC
TRBV7-9,.,15,TRBJ1-3,few,CASSSGDSAGNTIYF,TGTGCCAGCAGCTCAGGGGATAGCGCTGGAAACACCATATATTTT
TRBV28,TRBD1,19,TRBJ2-1,few,CASRQKGTGSLLDYNEQFF,TGTGCCAGCAGACAAAAGGGGACAGGATCCCTACTCGACTACAATGAGCAGTTCTTC
TRBV2,TRBD2,14,TRBJ2-5,.,CAGSPGTSGFKQYF,TGTGCCGGCAGCCCCGGGACTAGCGGCTTCAAGCAGTACTTC
TRBV20-1,.,15,TRBJ2-7,.,CSARVQDQGAHEQYF,TGCAGTGCTAGAGTTCAGGACCAGGGCGCCCACGAGCAGTACTTC
TRBV12-5,.,13,TRBJ1-1,.,CASAQSAKAEAFF,TGTGCTAGTGCCCAATCAGCGAAGGCTGAAGCTTTCTTT
TRBV7-2,TRBD2,16,TRBJ2-3,few,CASSGAGGQITDTQYF,TGTGCCAGCTCGGGAGCGGGGGGGCAAATCACAGATACGCAGTATTTT
TRBV29-1,.,14,TRBJ2-7,many,CSAFPRQTCYEQYF,TGCAGCGCCTTCCCTAGACAGACCTGCTACGAGCAGTACTTC
TRBV24-1,.,12,TRBJ2-3,.,CATSDATDTQYF,TGTGCCACCAGTGACGCCACAGATACGCAGTATTTT
TRBV7-7,.,15,TRBJ2-3,few,CASSKGAPGIDTQYF,TGTGCTAGCAGCAAGGGAGCCCCAGGGATAGATACGCAGTATTTT